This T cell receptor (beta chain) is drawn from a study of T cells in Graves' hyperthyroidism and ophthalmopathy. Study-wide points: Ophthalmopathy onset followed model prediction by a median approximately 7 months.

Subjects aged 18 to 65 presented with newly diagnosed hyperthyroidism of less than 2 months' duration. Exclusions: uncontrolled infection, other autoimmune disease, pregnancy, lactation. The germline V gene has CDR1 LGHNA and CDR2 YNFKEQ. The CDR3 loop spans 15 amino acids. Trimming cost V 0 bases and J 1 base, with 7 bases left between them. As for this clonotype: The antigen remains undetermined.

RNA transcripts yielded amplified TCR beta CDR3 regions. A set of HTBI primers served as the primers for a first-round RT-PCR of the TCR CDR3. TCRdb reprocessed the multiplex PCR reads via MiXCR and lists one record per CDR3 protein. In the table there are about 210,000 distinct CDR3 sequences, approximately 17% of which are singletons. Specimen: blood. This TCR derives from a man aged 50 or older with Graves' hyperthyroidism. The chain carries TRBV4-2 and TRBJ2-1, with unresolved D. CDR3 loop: CASSQDGRSYNEQFF. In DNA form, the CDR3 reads TGTGCCAGCAGCCAAGACGGGCGGTCCTACAATGAGCAGTTCTTC.